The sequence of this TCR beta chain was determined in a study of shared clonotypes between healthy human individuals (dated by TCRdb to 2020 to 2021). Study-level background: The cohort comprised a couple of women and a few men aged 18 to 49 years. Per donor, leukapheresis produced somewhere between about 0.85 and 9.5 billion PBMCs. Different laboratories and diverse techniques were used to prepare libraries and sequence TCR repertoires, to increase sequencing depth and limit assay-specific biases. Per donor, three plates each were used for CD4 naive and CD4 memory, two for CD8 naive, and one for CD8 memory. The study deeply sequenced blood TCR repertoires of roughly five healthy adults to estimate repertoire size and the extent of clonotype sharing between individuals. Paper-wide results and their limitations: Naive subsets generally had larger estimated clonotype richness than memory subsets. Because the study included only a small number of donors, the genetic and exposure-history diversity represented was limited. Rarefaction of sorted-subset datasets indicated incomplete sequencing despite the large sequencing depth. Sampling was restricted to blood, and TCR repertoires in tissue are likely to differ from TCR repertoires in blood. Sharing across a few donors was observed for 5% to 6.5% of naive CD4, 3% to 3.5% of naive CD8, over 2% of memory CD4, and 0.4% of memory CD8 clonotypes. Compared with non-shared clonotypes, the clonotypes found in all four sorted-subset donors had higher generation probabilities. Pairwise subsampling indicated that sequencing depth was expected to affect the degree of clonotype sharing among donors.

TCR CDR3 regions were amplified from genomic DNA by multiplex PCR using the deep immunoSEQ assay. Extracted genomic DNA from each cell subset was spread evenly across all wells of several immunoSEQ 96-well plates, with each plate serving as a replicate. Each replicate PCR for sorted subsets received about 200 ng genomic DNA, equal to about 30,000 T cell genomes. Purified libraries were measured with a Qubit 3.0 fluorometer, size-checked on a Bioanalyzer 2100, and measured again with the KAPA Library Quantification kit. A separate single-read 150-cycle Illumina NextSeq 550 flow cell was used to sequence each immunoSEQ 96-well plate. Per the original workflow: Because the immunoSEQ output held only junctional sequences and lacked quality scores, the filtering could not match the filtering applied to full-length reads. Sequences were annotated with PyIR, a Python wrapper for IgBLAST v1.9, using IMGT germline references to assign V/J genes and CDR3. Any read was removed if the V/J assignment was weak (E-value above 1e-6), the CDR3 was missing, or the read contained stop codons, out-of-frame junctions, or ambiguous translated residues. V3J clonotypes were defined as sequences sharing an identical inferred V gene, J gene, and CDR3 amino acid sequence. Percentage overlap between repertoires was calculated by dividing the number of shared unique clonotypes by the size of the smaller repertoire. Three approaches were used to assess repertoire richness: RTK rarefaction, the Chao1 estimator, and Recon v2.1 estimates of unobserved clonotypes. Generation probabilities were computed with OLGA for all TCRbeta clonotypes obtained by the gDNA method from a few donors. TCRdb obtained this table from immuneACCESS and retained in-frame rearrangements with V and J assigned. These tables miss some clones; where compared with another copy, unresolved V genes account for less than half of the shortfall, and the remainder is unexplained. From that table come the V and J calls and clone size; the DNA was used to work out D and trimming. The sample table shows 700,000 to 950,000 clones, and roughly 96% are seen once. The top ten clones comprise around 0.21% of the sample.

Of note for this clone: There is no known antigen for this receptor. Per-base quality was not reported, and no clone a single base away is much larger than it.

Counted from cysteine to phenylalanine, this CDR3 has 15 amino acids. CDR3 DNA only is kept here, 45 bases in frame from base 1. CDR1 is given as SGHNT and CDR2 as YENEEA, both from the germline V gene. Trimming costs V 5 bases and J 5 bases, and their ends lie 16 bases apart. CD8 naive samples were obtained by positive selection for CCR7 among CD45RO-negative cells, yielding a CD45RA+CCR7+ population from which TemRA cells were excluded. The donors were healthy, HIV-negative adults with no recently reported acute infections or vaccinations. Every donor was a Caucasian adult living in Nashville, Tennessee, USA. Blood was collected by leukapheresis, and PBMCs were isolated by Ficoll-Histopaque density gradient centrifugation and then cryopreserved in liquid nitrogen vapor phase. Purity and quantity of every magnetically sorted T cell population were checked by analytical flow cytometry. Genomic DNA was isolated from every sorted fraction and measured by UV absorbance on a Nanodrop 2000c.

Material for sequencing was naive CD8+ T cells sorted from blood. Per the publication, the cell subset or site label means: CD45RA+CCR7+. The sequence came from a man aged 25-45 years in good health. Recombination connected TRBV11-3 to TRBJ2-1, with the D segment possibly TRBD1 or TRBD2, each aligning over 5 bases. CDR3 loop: CASSPEVGTHNEQFF. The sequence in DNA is TGTGCCAGCAGCCCGGAGGTAGGGACCCACAATGAGCAGTTCTTC.